Listed here are 10 T cell receptor beta chains from one sample, sequenced in a study of OX40 agonist ivuxolimab in advanced cancers. Measured with immunoSEQ multiplex PCR; TCRdb has only the in-frame clones, and not every one. The profile covers approximately 23,000 clones, with approximately 87% appearing a single time and approximately 29% taken by the ten largest. Sample: CD4+ or CD8+ T cells sorted from blood, taken in a trial of the OX40 agonist ivuxolimab. These receptors originate from an adult with an advanced solid tumor such as melanoma, head and neck, liver or kidney cancer.

V gene TRBV28 combines with J gene TRBJ2-5; D unclear. V was shortened by 4 bases and J by 5 bases, with 17 bases between the two germline ends. From germline, CDR1 is MDHEN and CDR2 SYDVKM. CDR3 length: 15 residues. CDR3 coding DNA: TGTGCCAGCAGTTCATTGTGGAGTCGGTTGGAGACCCAGTACTTC. Protein product: CASSSLWSRLETQYF.

This chain connects TRBV6-5 to TRBJ2-3, with unresolved D. Germline V gene lookup returns CDR1 MNHEY and CDR2 SVGAGI. V was shortened by 8 bases and J by 0 bases, with 12 bases between the two germline ends. This CDR3 spans 14 amino acids. The CDR3: CASAFAVSTDTQYF. CDR3 bases: TGTGCCAGCGCCTTTGCGGTTAGCACAGATACGCAGTATTTT.

This sequence joins TRBV5-1 and TRBJ2-1; 7 bases map to TRBD1. The J segment lost 12 bases and the V segment lost 4 bases, leaving 13 bases of the junction unmatched. Germline CDR1 reads SGHRS; CDR2 reads YFSETQ. CDR3 length: 14 residues. The DNA of the CDR3 is TGCGCCAGCAGCGAAAATAGGGGGCTCACGCCGCAGTTCTTC. Translation: CASSENRGLTPQFF.

This clone was seen a few times. The V and J genes are TRBV11-2 and TRBJ2-7, with TRBD2 identical over 7 bases. V gave up 1 base and J gave up 4 bases; unmatched junction bases: 7. Germline CDR1 is SGHAT and CDR2 is FQNNGV. This CDR3 is built from 15 residues. CDR3 nucleotides: TGTGCCAGCAGCTTAGCCGGGGGAGGGACGTACGAGCAGTACTTC. Translation: CASSLAGGGTYEQYF.

The chain carries TRBV6-5 and TRBJ1-1; D not resolved. The CDR3 totals 13 residues. Deletions cut 2 bases from V and 8 bases from J, with 12 bases between. Germline V gene data show CDR1 as MNHEY and CDR2 as SVGAGI. CDR3 sequence: CASSYTVLREAFF. The CDR3 DNA follows: TGTGCCAGCAGTTACACAGTCCTCCGGGAAGCTTTCTTT.

The chain links TRBV25-1 to TRBJ2-3, with D unclear. Looked up from germline, CDR1 is MGHDK and CDR2 is SYGVNS. CDR3 length: 13 amino acids. V gave up 3 bases and J gave up 6 bases, with 10 bases separating them. This CDR3 reads CASSDPFGDTQYF. In DNA form, the CDR3 reads TGTGCCAGCAGTGATCCCTTCGGGGATACGCAGTATTTT. Using reference TRBV25-1 and TRBJ2-3 for the parts outside the CDR3, the full variable domain is EADIYQTPRYLVIGTGKKITLECSQTMGHDKMYWYQQDPGMELHLIHYSYGVNSTEKGDLSSESTVSRIRTEHFPLTLESARPSHTSQYLCASSDPFGDTQYFGPGTRLTVL.

V usage is TRBV4-1 and J usage is TRBJ2-2; D uncertain. Germline V gene sequence: CDR1 MGHRA, CDR2 YSYEKL. The length of the CDR3 is 15 residues. V lost 3 bases and J lost 4, with 12 bases in between. The CDR3: CASSQAARPTGELFF. The CDR3, as DNA: TGCGCCAGCAGCCAGGCGGCAAGGCCCACCGGGGAGCTGTTTTTT.

The chain recombines TRBV9 with TRBJ1-2; 7 bases line up with TRBD1. The CDR3 has 15 amino acids. Germline assignment: CDR1 SGDLS and CDR2 YYNGEE. V dropped 0 bases and J dropped 6; count of bases not matched to a gene: 8. CDR3 coding DNA: TGTGCCAGCAGCGTAGTCGGGAAGGGGGCCGATGGCTACACCTTC. Translated: CASSVVGKGADGYTF.

The chain recombines TRBV18 with TRBJ2-2; D is uncertain. This CDR3 contains 14 residues. The V gene's germline CDR1 is KGHSH and CDR2 LQKENI. Trimming stripped 6 bases from V and 5 bases from J, with 13 bases between. CDR3 region: CASSPITPTGELFF. CDR3 coding DNA: TGTGCCAGCTCGCCCATCACCCCGACCGGGGAGCTGTTTTTT. Full variable domain (missing parts from reference TRBV18 and TRBJ2-2): NAGVMQNPRHLVRRRGQEARLRCSPMKGHSHVYWYRQLPEEGLKFMVYLQKENIIDESGMPKERFSAEFPKEGPSILRIQQVVRGDSAAYFCASSPITPTGELFFGEGSRLTVL.

Written as DNA, the CDR3 is TGCGCCAGCAGCCAAGCTGAAGGGCCCGAAGACTACGAGCAGTACTTC. This sequence encodes CASSQAEGPEDYEQYF. The gene calls are TRBV4-1 and TRBJ2-7; D ambiguous. V lost 1 base, J lost 3 bases, and 16 bases lay in between. The germline gives CDR1 MGHRA, CDR2 YSYEKL. The CDR3 consists of 16 residues.